This T cell receptor (beta chain) was profiled in a study of identical twins. Whole-study results and caveats: High-abundance cord blood beta clonotypes had fewer insertions; memory repertoires showed none.

As concerns this clonotype: Its matching antigen is unknown.

With template switching, a universal primer site was added, and the cDNA carried unique molecular identifiers. TCRdb independently ran MiXCR on the 5' RACE reads; one entry per CDR3 protein. The repertoire has about 530,000 distinct CDR3 sequences, 20% to 25% of them found once; the top ten carry approximately 0.52%. In addition, the sample was reused for a study of yellow fever vaccine responses in identical twins.

The sequenced material came from CD4+ T cells sorted from blood. The sequence came from a woman aged 18-30 years in good health.

This chain's CDR3 is CASSSYGGNTDTQYF. CDR3 sequence (DNA): TGTGCCAGCAGCTCGTACGGGGGGAACACAGATACGCAGTATTTT. The J gene is TRBJ2-3, the V gene TRBV11-2, with TRBD2 matching over 7 bases. The CDR3 sequence is 15 residues long. The germline V gene encodes CDR1 SGHAT and CDR2 FQNNGV. V was clipped by 4 bases and J by 2 bases; unmatched bases: 6.